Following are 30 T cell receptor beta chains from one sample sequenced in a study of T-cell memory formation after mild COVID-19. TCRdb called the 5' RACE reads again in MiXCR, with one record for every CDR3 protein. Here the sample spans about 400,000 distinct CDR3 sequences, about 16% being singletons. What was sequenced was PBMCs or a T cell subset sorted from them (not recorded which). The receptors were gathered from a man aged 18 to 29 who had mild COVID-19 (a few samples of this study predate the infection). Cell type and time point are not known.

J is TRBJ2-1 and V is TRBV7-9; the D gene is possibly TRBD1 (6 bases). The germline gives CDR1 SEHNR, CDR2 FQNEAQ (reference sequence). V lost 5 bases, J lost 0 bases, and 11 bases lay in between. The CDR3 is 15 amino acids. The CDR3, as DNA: TGTGCCAGCAGCGGGGGCCTAAGCTCCTACAATGAGCAGTTCTTC. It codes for CASSGGLSSYNEQFF.

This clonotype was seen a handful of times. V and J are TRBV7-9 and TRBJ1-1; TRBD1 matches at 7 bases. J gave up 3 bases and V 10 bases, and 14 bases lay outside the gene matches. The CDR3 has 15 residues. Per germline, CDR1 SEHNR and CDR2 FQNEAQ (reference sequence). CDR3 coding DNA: TGTGCCACACGGGTCTACAGGGGAGGGGACACTGAAGCTTTCTTT. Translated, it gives CATRVYRGGDTEAFF.

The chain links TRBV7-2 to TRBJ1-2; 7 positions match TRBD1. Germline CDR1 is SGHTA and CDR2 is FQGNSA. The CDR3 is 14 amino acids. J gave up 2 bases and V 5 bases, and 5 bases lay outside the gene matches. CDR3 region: CASSPSTGNYGYTF. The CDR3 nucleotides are TGTGCCAGCAGCCCTTCGACAGGGAACTATGGCTACACCTTC.

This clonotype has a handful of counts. The chain's CDR3 is CASSQGFQVRSEPQHF. Written as DNA, the CDR3 is TGCGCCAGCAGCCAAGGTTTCCAGGTGAGGTCGGAGCCCCAGCATTTT. This sequence joins TRBV4-1 and TRBJ1-5; D gene unclear. V was cut by 1 base and J by 8 bases, with 18 bases left in between. CDR1 is MGHRA, CDR2 YSYEKL, per germline. The CDR3 sequence is 16 residues long.

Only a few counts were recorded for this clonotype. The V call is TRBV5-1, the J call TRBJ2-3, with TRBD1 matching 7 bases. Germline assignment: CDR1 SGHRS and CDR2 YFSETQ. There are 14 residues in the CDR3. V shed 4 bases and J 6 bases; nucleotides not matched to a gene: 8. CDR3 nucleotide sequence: TGCGCCAGCAGCCATACAGGGGCGCCGGATACGCAGTATTTT. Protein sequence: CASSHTGAPDTQYF.

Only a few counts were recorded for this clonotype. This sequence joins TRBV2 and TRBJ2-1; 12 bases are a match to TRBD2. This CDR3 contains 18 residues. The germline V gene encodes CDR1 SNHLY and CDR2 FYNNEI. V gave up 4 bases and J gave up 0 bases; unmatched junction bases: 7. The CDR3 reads CASSVTTSGGLSYNEQFF. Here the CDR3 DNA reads TGTGCCAGCAGTGTAACAACTAGCGGGGGGCTCTCCTACAATGAGCAGTTCTTC.

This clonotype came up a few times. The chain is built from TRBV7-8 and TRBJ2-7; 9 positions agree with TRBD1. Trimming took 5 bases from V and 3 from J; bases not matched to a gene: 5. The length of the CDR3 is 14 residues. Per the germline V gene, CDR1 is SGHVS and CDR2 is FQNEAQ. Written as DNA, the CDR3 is TGTGCCAGCAGCCCTGGGACAGGGAACTACGAGCAGTACGTC. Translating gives CASSPGTGNYEQYV.

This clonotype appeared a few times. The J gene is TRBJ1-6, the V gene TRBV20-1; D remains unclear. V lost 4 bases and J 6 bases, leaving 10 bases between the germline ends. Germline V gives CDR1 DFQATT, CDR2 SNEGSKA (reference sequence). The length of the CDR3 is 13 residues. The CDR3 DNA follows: TGCAGTGCTATTTTTGACTTTAATTCACCCCTCCACTTT. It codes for CSAIFDFNSPLHF.

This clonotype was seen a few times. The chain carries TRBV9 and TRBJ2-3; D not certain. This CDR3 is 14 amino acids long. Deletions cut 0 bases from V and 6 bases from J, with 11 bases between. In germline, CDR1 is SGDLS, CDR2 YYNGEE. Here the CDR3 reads CASSVGLTADTQYF. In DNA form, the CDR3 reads TGTGCCAGCAGCGTAGGTCTCACCGCGGATACGCAGTATTTT.

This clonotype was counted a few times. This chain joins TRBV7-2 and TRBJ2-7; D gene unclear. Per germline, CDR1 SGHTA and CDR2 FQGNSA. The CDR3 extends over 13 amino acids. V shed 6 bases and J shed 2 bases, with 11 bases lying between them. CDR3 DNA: TGTGCCAGCAGTTCCCCCCCGACCTACGAGCAGTACTTC. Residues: CASSSPPTYEQYF.

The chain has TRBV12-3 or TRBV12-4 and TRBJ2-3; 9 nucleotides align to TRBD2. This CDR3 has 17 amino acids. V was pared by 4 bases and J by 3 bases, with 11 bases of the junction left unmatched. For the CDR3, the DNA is TGTGCCAGCAGTTGGCTAGCGGGGCGGGGCGGGACAGATACGCAGTATTTT. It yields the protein CASSWLAGRGGTDTQYF.

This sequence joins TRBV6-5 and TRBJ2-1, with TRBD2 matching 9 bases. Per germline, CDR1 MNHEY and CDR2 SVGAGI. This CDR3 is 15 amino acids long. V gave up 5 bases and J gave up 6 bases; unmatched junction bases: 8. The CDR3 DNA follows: TGTGCCAGCAGTAGCGGGGGGCCAGGGTTCAATGAGCAGTTCTTC. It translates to CASSSGGPGFNEQFF.

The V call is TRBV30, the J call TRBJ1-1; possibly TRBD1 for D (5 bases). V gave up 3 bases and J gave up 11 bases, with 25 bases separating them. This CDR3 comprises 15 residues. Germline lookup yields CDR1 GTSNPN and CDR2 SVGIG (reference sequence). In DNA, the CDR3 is TGTGCCTGGAGCGGAGCTTGGGGGGGTAGATCCCCGGCTTTCTTT. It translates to CAWSGAWGGRSPAFF. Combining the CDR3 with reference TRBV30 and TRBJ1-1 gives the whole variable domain SQTIHQWPATLVQPVGSPLSLECTVEGTSNPNLYWYRQAAGRGLQLLFYSVGIGQISSEVPQNLSASRPQDRQFILSSKKLLLSDSGFYLCAWSGAWGGRSPAFFGQGTRLTVV.

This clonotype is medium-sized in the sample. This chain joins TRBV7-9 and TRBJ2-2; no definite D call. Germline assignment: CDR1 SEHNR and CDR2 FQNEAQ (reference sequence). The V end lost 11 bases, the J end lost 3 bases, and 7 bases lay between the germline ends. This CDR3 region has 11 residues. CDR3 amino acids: CALRDTGELFF. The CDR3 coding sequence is TGTGCCCTTCGGGACACCGGGGAGCTGTTTTTT.

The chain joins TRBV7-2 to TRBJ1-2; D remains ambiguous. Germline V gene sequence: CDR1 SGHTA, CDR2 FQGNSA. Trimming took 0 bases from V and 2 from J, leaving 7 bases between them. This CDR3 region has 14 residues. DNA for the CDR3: TGTGCCAGCAGCTTAGCGCGGATGAACTATGGCTACACCTTC. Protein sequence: CASSLARMNYGYTF. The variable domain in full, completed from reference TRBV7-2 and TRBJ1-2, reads GAGVSQSPSNKVTEKGKDVELRCDPISGHTALYWYRQSLGQGLEFLIYFQGNSAPDKSGLPSDRFSAERTGGSVSTLTIQRTQQEDSAVYLCASSLARMNYGYTFGSGTRLTVV.

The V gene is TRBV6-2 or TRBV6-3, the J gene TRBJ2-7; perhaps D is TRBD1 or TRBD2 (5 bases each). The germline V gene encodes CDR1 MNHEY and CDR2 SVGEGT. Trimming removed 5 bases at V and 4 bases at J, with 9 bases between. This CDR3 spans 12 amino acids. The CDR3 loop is CASSRDGYEQYV. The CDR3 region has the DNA TGTGCCAGCAGTCGGGACGGATACGAGCAGTACGTC.

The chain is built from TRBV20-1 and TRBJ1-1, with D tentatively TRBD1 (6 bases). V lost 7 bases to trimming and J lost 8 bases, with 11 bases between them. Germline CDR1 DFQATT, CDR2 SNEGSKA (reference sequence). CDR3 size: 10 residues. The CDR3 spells CSVFDREAFF. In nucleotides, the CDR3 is TGCAGTGTATTCGACAGGGAAGCTTTCTTT.

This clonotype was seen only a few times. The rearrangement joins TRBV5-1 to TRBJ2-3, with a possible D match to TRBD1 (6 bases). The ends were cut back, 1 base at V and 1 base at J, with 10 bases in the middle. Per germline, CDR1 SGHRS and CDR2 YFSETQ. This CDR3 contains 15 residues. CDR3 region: CASSLQGYGTDTQYF. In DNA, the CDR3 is TGCGCCAGCAGCTTGCAGGGGTATGGCACAGATACGCAGTATTTT.

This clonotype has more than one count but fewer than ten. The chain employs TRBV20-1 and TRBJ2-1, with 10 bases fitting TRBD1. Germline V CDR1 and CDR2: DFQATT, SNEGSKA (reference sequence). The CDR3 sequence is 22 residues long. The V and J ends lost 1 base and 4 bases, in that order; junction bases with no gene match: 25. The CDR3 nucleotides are TGCAGTGCTAGAGCCGTATCGGGGGGACAGGGGTTATCACGGCGTGGGTACAATGAGCAGTTCTTC. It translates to CSARAVSGGQGLSRRGYNEQFF.

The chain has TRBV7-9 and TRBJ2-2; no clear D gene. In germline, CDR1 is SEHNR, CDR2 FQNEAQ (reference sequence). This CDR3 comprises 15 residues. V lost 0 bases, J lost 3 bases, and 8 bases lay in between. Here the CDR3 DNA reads TGTGCCAGCAGCTTAGCAAAGGCCTACACCGGGGAGCTGTTTTTT. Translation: CASSLAKAYTGELFF.

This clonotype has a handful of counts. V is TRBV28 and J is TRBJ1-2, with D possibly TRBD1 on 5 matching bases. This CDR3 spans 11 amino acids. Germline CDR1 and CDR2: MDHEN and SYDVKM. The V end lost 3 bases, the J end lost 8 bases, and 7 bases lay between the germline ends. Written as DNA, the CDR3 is TGTGCCAGCAGTTTCCCAGGGGGCTACACCTTC. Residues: CASSFPGGYTF.

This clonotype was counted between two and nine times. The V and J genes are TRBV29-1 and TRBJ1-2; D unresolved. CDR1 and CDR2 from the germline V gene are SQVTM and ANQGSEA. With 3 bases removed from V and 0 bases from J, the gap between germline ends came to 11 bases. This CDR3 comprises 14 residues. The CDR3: CSVEAEESNYGYTF. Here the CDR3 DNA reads TGCAGCGTTGAGGCTGAGGAGTCTAACTATGGCTACACCTTC.

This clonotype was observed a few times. This CDR3 reads CASRRDRSSAGELFF. CDR3 bases: TGTGCCAGCAGACGGGACAGGAGTTCCGCCGGGGAGCTGTTTTTT. The chain couples TRBV4-2 to TRBJ2-2; 8 positions match TRBD1. This CDR3 contains 15 residues. The V gene end was trimmed by 6 bases and the J gene end by 6 bases; junction bases not matched to a gene: 9. Germline CDR1 reads LGHNA; CDR2 reads YNFKEQ.

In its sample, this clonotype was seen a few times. The CDR3 spells CAISAGQGAYEQYV. The CDR3 DNA follows: TGTGCCATCAGTGCTGGTCAGGGAGCCTACGAGCAGTACGTC. This chain links TRBV10-3 with TRBJ2-7; D could derive from TRBD1 or TRBD2 (5 bases each). The germline CDR1 and CDR2 sequences are ENHRY and SYGVKD. Trimming cost V 4 bases and J 2 bases, with 12 bases left between them. The CDR3 runs to 14 residues.

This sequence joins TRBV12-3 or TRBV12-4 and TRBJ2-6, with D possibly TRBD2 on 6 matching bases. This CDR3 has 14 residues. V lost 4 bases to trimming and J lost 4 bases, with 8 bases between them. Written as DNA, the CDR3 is TGTGCCAGCAGTTGGAGGGCCGGGGCCAACGTCCTGACTTTC. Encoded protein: CASSWRAGANVLTF.

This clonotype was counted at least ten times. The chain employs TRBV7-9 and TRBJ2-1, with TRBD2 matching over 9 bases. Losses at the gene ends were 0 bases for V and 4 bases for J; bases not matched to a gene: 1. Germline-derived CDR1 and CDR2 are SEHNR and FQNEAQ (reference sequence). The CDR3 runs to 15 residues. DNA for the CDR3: TGTGCCAGCAGCTTAGCACTAGCGGGTTACAATGAGCAGTTCTTC. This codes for CASSLALAGYNEQFF. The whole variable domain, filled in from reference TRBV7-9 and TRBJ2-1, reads DTGVSQNPRHKITKRGQNVTFRCDPISEHNRLYWYRQTLGQGPEFLTYFQNEAQLEKSRLLSDRFSAERPKGSFSTLEIQRTEQGDSAMYLCASSLALAGYNEQFFGPGTRLTVL.

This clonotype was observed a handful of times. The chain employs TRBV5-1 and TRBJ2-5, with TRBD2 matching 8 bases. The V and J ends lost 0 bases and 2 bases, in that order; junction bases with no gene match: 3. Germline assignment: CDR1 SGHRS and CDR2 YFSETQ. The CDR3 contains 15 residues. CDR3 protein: CASSLGTSSQETQYF. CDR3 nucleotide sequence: TGCGCCAGCAGCTTGGGGACTAGCTCGCAAGAGACCCAGTACTTC.

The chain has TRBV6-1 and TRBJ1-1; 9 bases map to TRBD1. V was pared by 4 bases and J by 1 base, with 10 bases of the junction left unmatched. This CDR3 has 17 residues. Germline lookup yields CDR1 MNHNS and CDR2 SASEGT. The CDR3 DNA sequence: TGTGCCAGCAGTGTCCTGACAGGGGGAGAACAGAACACTGAAGCTTTCTTT. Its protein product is CASSVLTGGEQNTEAFF.

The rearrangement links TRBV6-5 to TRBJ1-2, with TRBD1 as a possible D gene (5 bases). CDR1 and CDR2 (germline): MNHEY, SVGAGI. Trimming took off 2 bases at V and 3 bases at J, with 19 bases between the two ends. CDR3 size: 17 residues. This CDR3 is CASSYAQRLGLDYGYTF. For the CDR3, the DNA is TGTGCCAGCAGTTACGCCCAGAGATTGGGGCTGGACTATGGCTACACCTTC.

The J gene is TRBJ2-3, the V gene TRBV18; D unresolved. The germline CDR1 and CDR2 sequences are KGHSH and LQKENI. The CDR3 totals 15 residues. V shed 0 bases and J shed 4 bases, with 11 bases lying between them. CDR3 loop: CASSPPATIPDTQYF. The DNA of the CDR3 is TGTGCCAGCTCACCACCGGCTACTATCCCAGATACGCAGTATTTT.